These 23 T cell receptor beta chains were sequenced from one sample in a study of cytomegalovirus exposure and HLA in healthy donors. TCRdb keeps only in-frame clones here, not all; method: immunoSEQ multiplex PCR. The sample records 350,000 or so clones, 86% being singletons. Sequenced: PBMCs. These receptors came from a woman between 18 and 30 years old in good health and CMV-seronegative.

In DNA, the CDR3 is TGTGCCAGCACCTGGGGCGTTGGGGCCAACGTCCTGACTTTC. This translates into CASTWGVGANVLTF. The chain couples TRBV28 to TRBJ2-6, with D maybe TRBD1 (5 bases). The CDR3 loop spans 14 amino acids. Trimming removed 7 bases at V and 3 bases at J, with 10 bases between. Per germline, CDR1 MDHEN and CDR2 SYDVKM.

The sample holds one count of this clone. The chain carries TRBV18 and TRBJ1-4, with D unresolved. Germline-derived CDR1 and CDR2 are KGHSH and LQKENI. V was pared by 2 bases and J by 5 bases, with 9 bases between. The CDR3 contains 14 residues. The CDR3 sequence: CASSPEGVNEKLFF. The CDR3 DNA is TGTGCCAGCTCACCAGAGGGTGTGAATGAAAAACTGTTTTTT.

The chain employs TRBV6-1 and TRBJ1-1; 8 nucleotides line up with TRBD1. V lost 7 bases, J lost 1 base, and 8 bases stayed unmatched. In germline, CDR1 is MNHNS, CDR2 SASEGT. CDR3 size: 15 residues. The CDR3 here is CASTQQGGGNTEAFF. For the CDR3, the DNA is TGTGCCAGCACCCAACAGGGGGGTGGGAACACTGAAGCTTTCTTT.

The chain employs TRBV28 and TRBJ1-4, with 8 bases lining up with TRBD1. CDR1 and CDR2 (germline): MDHEN, SYDVKM. V trimming: 1 base; J trimming: 8 bases; junction bases outside the gene matches: 6. This CDR3 is built from 15 residues. The CDR3: CASSLFQGAGEKLFF. DNA of the CDR3: TGTGCCAGCAGTTTATTCCAGGGGGCAGGGGAAAAACTGTTTTTT.

The chain joins TRBV5-1 to TRBJ2-5, with 8 bases that match TRBD2. The germline V gene encodes CDR1 SGHRS and CDR2 YFSETQ. V was clipped by 0 bases and J by 4 bases; unmatched bases: 8. The CDR3 is made up of 16 amino acids. CDR3 in amino acids: CASSLAPSGGSETQYF. The CDR3 bases are TGCGCCAGCAGCTTGGCCCCATCGGGAGGGTCAGAGACCCAGTACTTC.

This chain joins TRBV14 and TRBJ2-7; TRBD2 is a possible D gene (6 bases). The germline V gene has CDR1 SGHDN and CDR2 FVKESK. The CDR3 is 14 amino acids. Trimming stripped 8 bases from V and 3 bases from J, with 17 bases between. In DNA form, the CDR3 reads TGTGCCAGCCCCCTGCCAACTAGCCTCTACGAGCAGTACTTC. It specifies CASPLPTSLYEQYF.

The rearrangement uses TRBV5-6 and TRBJ2-2; the match to TRBD2 covers 8 bases. Germline V gene sequence: CDR1 SGHDT, CDR2 YYEEEE. The junction had 11 bases not matched to a gene; V was cut back by 4 bases and J by 6 bases. This CDR3 spans 16 amino acids. This CDR3 is CASSPLAGRASGELFF. The CDR3, as DNA: TGTGCCAGCAGCCCCCTGGCCGGGAGGGCCTCCGGGGAGCTGTTTTTT.

The chain links TRBV30 to TRBJ1-1; D unclear. V dropped 0 bases and J dropped 0 bases, with 14 bases sitting between them. The CDR3 is made up of 16 amino acids. Per germline, CDR1 GTSNPN and CDR2 SVGIG (reference sequence). The CDR3 region is CAWSVNHEALNTEAFF. The CDR3 DNA reads as TGTGCCTGGAGTGTAAACCATGAGGCCTTGAACACTGAAGCTTTCTTT.

To note about this clone: This sample also contains other DNA sequences that code for the same CDR3. The rearrangement uses TRBV2 and TRBJ1-1; D possibly corresponds to TRBD1 (6 bases). The CDR3 runs to 12 residues. V was trimmed by 10 bases and J by 5 bases, leaving 14 bases between them. CDR1 is SNHLY and CDR2 is FYNNEI in the germline V gene. The CDR3 region has the DNA TGTGCCAACCGTGGGGGCAATACTGAAGCTTTCTTT. Residues: CANRGGNTEAFF.

The chain joins TRBV2 to TRBJ2-1, with 14 bases matching TRBD2. The CDR3 has 18 amino acids. After removal of 7 bases from V and 7 bases from J, the junction contained 15 bases not matched to a gene. Germline values: CDR1 SNHLY, CDR2 FYNNEI. This chain's CDR3 is CASNRGGTSGSVLNEQFF. The CDR3 DNA is TGTGCCAGCAATAGGGGGGGGACTAGCGGGAGTGTATTGAATGAGCAGTTCTTC.

V and J are TRBV4-1 and TRBJ2-7, with 10 bases aligning to TRBD2. The CDR3 runs 17 residues. With 1 base clipped from V and 7 bases from J, the junction kept 13 bases outside the gene matches. From germline, CDR1 is MGHRA and CDR2 YSYEKL. In nucleotides, the CDR3 is TGCGCCAGCAGCCAAGTTTTAGCGGGAGGTACCACAGGAGAGCAGTACTTC. Amino acids: CASSQVLAGGTTGEQYF.

V gene TRBV29-1 combines with J gene TRBJ2-4; no reliable D call. Germline V lookup: CDR1 SQVTM, CDR2 ANQGSEA. Trimming pared 5 bases from V and 0 bases from J, leaving 8 bases between. CDR3 length equals 13 residues. CDR3 protein: CSVLSLAKNIQYF. The DNA for the CDR3 is TGCAGCGTTCTGTCCCTAGCCAAAAACATTCAGTACTTC.

This clone occurred many times. The chain recombines TRBV25-1 with TRBJ1-1; 8 bases are a match to TRBD1. The V gene's germline CDR1 is MGHDK and CDR2 SYGVNS. The CDR3 is 16 residues long. Germline trimming cut 4 bases from V and 0 bases from J; bases unmatched to any gene: 7. The CDR3 loop is CASSAGDRRLNTEAFF. The CDR3 nucleotides read TGTGCCAGCAGTGCGGGGGACAGGCGGCTGAACACTGAAGCTTTCTTT.

The rearrangement uses TRBV7-2 and TRBJ1-5, with a tentative D call TRBD1 (5 bases). Germline values: CDR1 SGHTA, CDR2 FQGNSA. The ends were cut back, 0 bases at V and 3 bases at J, with 6 bases in the middle. The CDR3 is 14 amino acids. CDR3 sequence: CASSLATVNQPQHF. CDR3 sequence (DNA): TGTGCCAGCAGCTTAGCGACAGTCAATCAGCCCCAGCATTTT. The whole variable domain, filled in from reference TRBV7-2 and TRBJ1-5, reads GAGVSQSPSNKVTEKGKDVELRCDPISGHTALYWYRQSLGQGLEFLIYFQGNSAPDKSGLPSDRFSAERTGGSVSTLTIQRTQQEDSAVYLCASSLATVNQPQHFGDGTRLSIL.

The CDR3 bases are TGTGCCAGTAGTATATCTGCGGGAGGTCCCACAGATACGCAGTATTTT. Amino acid sequence: CASSISAGGPTDTQYF. The chain combines TRBV19 with TRBJ2-3, with 8 bases that match TRBD2. The germline CDR1 and CDR2 sequences are LNHDA and SQIVND (reference sequence). CDR3 length equals 16 residues. The trim removed 2 bases at V and 2 bases at J, leaving 6 bases unmatched.

The J gene is TRBJ2-5, the V gene TRBV6-5; 11 bases are shared with TRBD2. The germline V gene has CDR1 MNHEY and CDR2 SVGAGI. The CDR3 spans 15 residues. Losses at the gene ends were 5 bases for V and 5 bases for J; bases not matched to a gene: 7. This chain's CDR3 is CASSGGLAGGETQYF. Written as DNA, the CDR3 is TGTGCCAGCAGTGGAGGACTAGCGGGTGGTGAGACCCAGTACTTC.

This chain uses TRBV5-1 with TRBJ1-4; D ambiguous. The CDR3 covers 15 residues. From germline, CDR1 is SGHRS and CDR2 YFSETQ. V gave up 4 bases and J gave up 0 bases, with 10 bases separating them. DNA for the CDR3: TGCGCCAGCAGCCCGGAGGTTGCAACTAATGAAAAACTGTTTTTT. Translated, it gives CASSPEVATNEKLFF.

This chain links TRBV11-2 with TRBJ1-2; D is possibly TRBD1 (6 bases). The CDR3 totals 13 residues. CDR1 is SGHAT and CDR2 is FQNNGV in the germline V gene. V was trimmed by 5 bases and J by 2 bases, leaving 9 bases between them. CDR3 in amino acids: CASSPQGNYGYTF. The CDR3 nucleotides read TGTGCCAGCAGCCCCCAGGGGAACTATGGCTACACCTTC.

This chain connects TRBV7-2 to TRBJ2-4; D is perhaps TRBD2 (5 bases). V gave up 1 base and J gave up 6 bases, with 19 bases separating them. Germline V CDR1 and CDR2: SGHTA, FQGNSA. The CDR3 has 17 residues. The CDR3 coding sequence is TGTGCCAGCAGCTTAGGAGAGGGTAGGGATGGGGTAAACATTCAGTACTTC. Protein sequence: CASSLGEGRDGVNIQYF.

The gene calls are TRBV10-3 and TRBJ2-6; D is uncertain. V was trimmed by 6 bases and J by 0 bases, leaving 6 bases between them. Germline V gene lookup returns CDR1 ENHRY and CDR2 SYGVKD. This CDR3 contains 14 residues. CDR3 nucleotides: TGTGCCATCAGCACAGTCTCTGGGGCCAACGTCCTGACTTTC. Protein product: CAISTVSGANVLTF.

The rearrangement links TRBV27 to TRBJ2-7, with TRBD1 matching over 9 bases. The CDR3 runs to 15 residues. CDR1 MNHEY and CDR2 SMNVEV come from the germline V gene (reference sequence). V lost 0 bases to trimming and J lost 3 bases; unmatched junction nucleotides: 3. The CDR3 reads CASSLSGTGYYEQYF. In DNA, the CDR3 is TGTGCCAGCAGTTTATCTGGGACAGGGTACTACGAGCAGTACTTC.

This chain joins TRBV5-6 and TRBJ2-3, with TRBD2 as a possible D gene (6 bases). Trimming pared 2 bases from V and 5 bases from J, leaving 12 bases between. The CDR3 runs 14 residues. From germline, CDR1 is SGHDT and CDR2 YYEEEE. The CDR3 loop is CASSFGRDLDTQYF. CDR3 coding DNA: TGTGCCAGCAGCTTCGGGCGGGACCTAGATACGCAGTATTTT.

The rearrangement links TRBV5-6 to TRBJ2-6; no clear D gene. The V gene lost 4 bases and the J gene lost 1 base, with 9 bases spanning the gap. This CDR3 has 15 residues. Germline V gene lookup returns CDR1 SGHDT and CDR2 YYEEEE. This CDR3 reads CASSPPESGANVLTF. The CDR3 DNA sequence: TGTGCCAGCAGCCCGCCGGAGTCTGGGGCCAACGTCCTGACTTTC.